The present TCR beta chain was sequenced within a study of blood T cell repertoires in COVID-19. Across the whole study: The United States, Italy and Spain provided the acute and convalescent COVID-19 samples.

Per the original data handling: By means of reference gene primer amplification, nucleated cell counts were estimated. TCRdb's table, derived via immunoSEQ multiplex PCR, lists solely in-frame clones and lacks some. Clone size and the V and J calls come from that table; the DNA yielded D and trimming. Of approximately 250,000 clones in the sample, 75% to 90% were seen once. Germline V gene lookup returns CDR1 GTSNPN and CDR2 SVGIG (reference sequence). The CDR3 length is 12 residues. Trimming left V 3 bases short and J 7 bases short, with 13 bases between. Recovered Cohort 3 donors showed two negative PCRs, clearance, or symptom resolution.

The receptor comes from a woman aged 25 to 39 who had recovered from COVID-19. Source material: PBMCs or T cells enriched from blood (not recorded which). The chain recombines TRBV30 with TRBJ2-7; TRBD1 is a possible D gene (6 bases). This chain's CDR3 is CAWRSTGLEQYF. The CDR3 coding sequence is TGTGCCTGGAGATCAACAGGGTTAGAGCAGTACTTC. The variable domain in full, with the rest retrieved from reference TRBV30 and TRBJ2-7, is SQTIHQWPATLVQPVGSPLSLECTVEGTSNPNLYWYRQAAGRGLQLLFYSVGIGQISSEVPQNLSASRPQDRQFILSSKKLLLSDSGFYLCAWRSTGLEQYFGPGTRLTVT.